The 22 T cell receptor beta chains below all came from one sample that was sequenced in a study of T cells expressing NK-cell markers. TCRdb re-called the 5' RACE reads, yielding one record per CDR3 amino acid sequence without DNA. The specimen's table records fewer than 300,000 distinct CDR3 sequences. Sequenced: blood T cells: a sorted CD56 or NKG2C T cell subset, CD4+ or CD8+ T cells, or bulk PBMC T cells (not recorded which). These receptors were collected from a woman between 18 and 70 years old in good health.

The chain combines TRBV18 with TRBJ2-1; TCRdb selects TRBD2, and the lack of DNA leaves this call unchecked. The CDR3 spans 16 residues. The germline V gene has CDR1 KGHSH and CDR2 LQKENI. Here the CDR3 reads CASSPSLAGETNEQFF.

CDR3 region: CASSKDRQFEQFF. The V and J genes are TRBV5-4 and TRBJ2-1; there is no DNA to check the TCRdb D call of TRBD1. CDR1 is SGHNT, CDR2 YYREEE, per germline (reference sequence). The CDR3 loop spans 13 amino acids.

The chain has TRBV16 and TRBJ1-5; TCRdb's assignment of TRBD1 cannot be checked, as there is no DNA. The germline V gene has CDR1 KGHSY and CDR2 FQNENV. The CDR3 consists of 16 residues. CDR3 residues: CASSQSWGQGMEPQHF. Variable domain in full (rest from reference TRBV16 and TRBJ1-5): GEEVAQTPKHLVRGEGQKAKLYCAPIKGHSYVFWYQQVLKNEFKFLISFQNENVFDETGMPKERFSAKCLPNSPCSLEIQATKLEDSAVYFCASSQSWGQGMEPQHFGDGTRLSIL.

The gene calls are TRBV7-8 and TRBJ2-1; TCRdb indicates TRBD2, and absent DNA this call remains unverified. CDR3 length: 15 residues. Germline CDR1 is SGHVS and CDR2 is FQNEAQ. CDR3: CASSKREGNYNEQFF.

The rearrangement links TRBV4-3 to TRBJ1-1; the D call of TRBD1 rests on TCRdb alone, since no DNA is present to check it. Germline loops: CDR1 LGHNA, CDR2 YSLEER. This CDR3 region has 15 residues. CDR3 region: CASSHPGTGGVEAFF.

V gene TRBV2 combines with J gene TRBJ2-7; the D call of TRBD1 rests on TCRdb alone, since no DNA is present to check it. This CDR3 region has 15 residues. CDR1 is SNHLY and CDR2 is FYNNEI in the germline V gene. CDR3 sequence reads: CASSDLGQGAWEQYF.

The V and J genes are TRBV5-6 and TRBJ2-1; the TCRdb call, TRBD1, lacks DNA for checking. Germline CDR1 is SGHDT and CDR2 is YYEEEE. The CDR3 extends over 16 amino acids. This CDR3 reads CASSLAGGFSYNEQFF. Looking up the rest from reference TRBV5-6 and TRBJ2-1 gives the full variable domain: DAGVTQSPTHLIKTRGQQVTLRCSPKSGHDTVSWYQQALGQGPQFIFQYYEEEERQRGNFPDRFSGHQFPNYSSELNVNALLLGDSALYLCASSLAGGFSYNEQFFGPGTRLTVL.

V and J are TRBV29-1 and TRBJ1-1. Germline loops: CDR1 SQVTM, CDR2 ANQGSEA. This CDR3 is 12 amino acids long. CDR3 amino acids: CSATFTNTEAFF.

The genes are TRBV5-1 and TRBJ2-1; the D call from TCRdb, TRBD2, cannot be confirmed without DNA. CDR1 is SGHRS and CDR2 is YFSETQ in the germline V gene. The CDR3 runs to 15 residues. CDR3 loop: CASSMGLVGVNEQFF. Full variable domain (outside the CDR3, taken from reference TRBV5-1 and TRBJ2-1): KAGVTQTPRYLIKTRGQQVTLSCSPISGHRSVSWYQQTPGQGLQFLFEYFSETQRNKGNFPGRFSGRQFSNSRSEMNVSTLELGDSALYLCASSMGLVGVNEQFFGPGTRLTVL.

The chain joins TRBV6-1 to TRBJ2-5; the TCRdb call, TRBD1, lacks DNA for checking. CDR1 is MNHNS, CDR2 SASEGT, per germline. The CDR3 sequence is 14 residues long. The CDR3 is CASKVRDNQETQYF.

This chain uses TRBV5-1 with TRBJ2-1; absent DNA, TCRdb's TRBD2 call cannot be checked. CDR1 is SGHRS and CDR2 is YFSETQ in the germline V gene. The CDR3 runs to 17 residues. The CDR3 here is CASSLSTLAGGHNEQFF.

This sequence joins TRBV4-3 and TRBJ2-2; TCRdb gives TRBD1 as the D gene, but with no DNA this cannot be confirmed. The CDR3 covers 14 residues. The germline V gene encodes CDR1 LGHNA and CDR2 YSLEER. The CDR3 sequence is CASSKDRGSGELFF.

V and J are TRBV20-1 and TRBJ2-7; TCRdb proposes TRBD2, but this gene call is untestable without DNA. Germline V gives CDR1 DFQATT, CDR2 SNEGSKA (reference sequence). This CDR3 region has 14 residues. This CDR3 reads CSARRLAGIYEQYF.

J is TRBJ1-5 and V is TRBV19; TCRdb picks TRBD1, but there is no DNA to check that call. The CDR3 runs 13 residues. Germline CDR1 LNHDA, CDR2 SQIVND (reference sequence). CDR3 residues: CARGQGVSQPQHF.

The rearrangement uses TRBV28 and TRBJ2-7; TCRdb's assignment of TRBD2 cannot be checked, as there is no DNA. The CDR3 has 16 residues. The germline V gene encodes CDR1 MDHEN and CDR2 SYDVKM. This chain's CDR3 is CASSLIRLAGKGEQYF.

The V call is TRBV2, the J call TRBJ1-5; with no DNA, the TCRdb D assignment of TRBD1 cannot be verified. The CDR3 runs 13 residues. The V gene's germline CDR1 is SNHLY and CDR2 FYNNEI. CDR3 residues: CASSYRANQPQHF.

The rearrangement joins TRBV12-3 or TRBV12-4 to TRBJ2-7. This CDR3 contains 13 residues. The CDR3 spells CASSTQPTGEQYF.

V is TRBV29-1 and J is TRBJ2-5; absent DNA, TCRdb's TRBD1 call cannot be checked. CDR1 and CDR2 from the germline V gene are SQVTM and ANQGSEA. The CDR3 has 13 residues. This CDR3 is CSAGGWDAETQYF.

The chain recombines TRBV6-1 with TRBJ1-5. The CDR3 is 16 residues long. Germline V gene sequence: CDR1 MNHNS, CDR2 SASEGT. The CDR3 loop is CASSDGISGAGQPQHF.

The chain recombines TRBV12-3 or TRBV12-4 with TRBJ1-1; the D call of TRBD1 rests on TCRdb alone, since no DNA is present to check it. The CDR3 length is 12 residues. The CDR3 sequence is CASRRGNTEAFF.

The chain combines TRBV7-2 with TRBJ2-2; no DNA is available, so the TRBD1 call from TCRdb remains unchecked. CDR1 is SGHTA and CDR2 is FQGNSA in the germline V gene. This CDR3 has 14 residues. The CDR3 is CASSSQVSPGELFF.

V and J are TRBV6-5 and TRBJ2-1; TCRdb indicates TRBD2, and absent DNA this call remains unverified. The CDR3 is 15 amino acids. From germline, CDR1 is MNHEY and CDR2 SVGAGI. CDR3 in amino acids: CASSYVLAGFNEQFF.